Listed here are 12 T cell receptor beta chains from one sample, sequenced in a study of T cell responses to AZD1222 COVID-19 vaccine. Profiling relied on immunoSEQ multiplex PCR, and the TCRdb table lists in-frame clones only, not all of them. Counted here are 150,000 or so clones, about nine tenths occurring once; the ten biggest clones make up about a fifth. The input for sequencing was peripheral blood, taken on day 0 of AZD1222 vaccination. These receptor sequences come from an adult in good health.

The chain combines TRBV5-1 with TRBJ1-1; D remains unclear. The germline V gene encodes CDR1 SGHRS and CDR2 YFSETQ. This CDR3 comprises 15 residues. V was shortened by 3 bases and J by 3 bases, with 15 bases between the two germline ends. In DNA, the CDR3 is TGCGCCAGCAGCTCTAACATGGGCTCGGACACTGAAGCTTTCTTT. It encodes CASSSNMGSDTEAFF.

The V call is TRBV10-3, the J call TRBJ2-2, with D perhaps matching TRBD2 (6 bases). CDR1 and CDR2 from the germline V gene are ENHRY and SYGVKD. The V end lost 4 bases, the J end lost 5 bases, and 8 bases lay between the germline ends. The CDR3 is 13 amino acids. CDR3 protein: CAISGGGTGELFF. The CDR3 DNA sequence: TGTGCCATCAGTGGAGGAGGGACCGGGGAGCTGTTTTTT.

The chain couples TRBV30 to TRBJ1-1; D gene uncertain. The V and J ends lost 1 base and 3 bases respectively, with 9 bases between them. The CDR3 totals 13 residues. Germline CDR1 and CDR2: GTSNPN and SVGIG (reference sequence). CDR3 coding DNA: TGTGCCTGGAGTGGGAAGGGATACACTGAAGCTTTCTTT. This gives the protein CAWSGKGYTEAFF.

The chain uses TRBV7-9 and TRBJ1-1; 7 bases are a match to TRBD1. Germline loops: CDR1 SEHNR, CDR2 FQNEAQ (reference sequence). J was trimmed by 5 bases and V by 1 base; bases with no gene match: 1. This CDR3 contains 13 residues. CDR3 bases: TGTGCCAGCAGCTTAGGACAGGGTACTGAAGCTTTCTTT. Translation: CASSLGQGTEAFF.

This clone was recorded a few times. The chain employs TRBV14 and TRBJ2-7; 8 nucleotides match TRBD2. The ends lost 3 bases at V and 3 bases at J; junction bases unmatched: 10. The CDR3 loop spans 16 amino acids. In germline, CDR1 is SGHDN, CDR2 FVKESK. CDR3 amino acids: CASSQRGHREGYEQYF. In DNA form, the CDR3 reads TGTGCCAGCAGCCAGCGAGGGCACCGGGAGGGCTACGAGCAGTACTTC.

This clone was seen a handful of times. This chain uses TRBV6-2 or TRBV6-3 with TRBJ1-5; D is undetermined. This CDR3 spans 14 amino acids. Per germline, CDR1 MNHEY and CDR2 SVGEGT. Deletions cut 0 bases from V and 4 bases from J, with 7 bases between. The CDR3 DNA follows: TGTGCCAGCAGTTACTCGGAGCAAAATCAGCCCCAGCATTTT. It encodes CASSYSEQNQPQHF.

V and J are TRBV6-6 and TRBJ2-7; possible D gene TRBD1, 6 bases. Germline CDR1 is MNHNY and CDR2 is SVGAGI (reference sequence). The length of the CDR3 is 14 residues. The V end lost 5 bases, the J end lost 1 base, and 12 bases lay between the germline ends. The chain's CDR3 is CASSRAGQSYEQYF. In DNA form, the CDR3 reads TGTGCCAGCAGTCGCGCCGGACAGTCCTACGAGCAGTACTTC.

The rearrangement uses TRBV14 and TRBJ1-5; D not certain. Trimming stripped 4 bases from V and 0 bases from J, with 7 bases between. Germline CDR1 SGHDN, CDR2 FVKESK. CDR3 size: 14 residues. CDR3 sequence reads: CASSLSYSNQPQHF. For the CDR3, the DNA is TGTGCCAGCAGCCTTTCTTATAGCAATCAGCCCCAGCATTTT. Full variable domain (rest looked up from reference TRBV14 and TRBJ1-5): EAGVTQFPSHSVIEKGQTVTLRCDPISGHDNLYWYRRVMGKEIKFLLHFVKESKQDESGMPNNRFLAERTGGTYSTLKVQPAELEDSGVYFCASSLSYSNQPQHFGDGTRLSIL.

The chain recombines TRBV11-2 with TRBJ1-6; possible D gene TRBD1, 6 bases. Trimming pared 3 bases from V and 4 bases from J, leaving 13 bases between. CDR1 and CDR2 (germline): SGHAT, FQNNGV. The CDR3 is 16 amino acids. This CDR3 is CASSFPAGVYNSPLHF. CDR3 sequence (DNA): TGTGCCAGCAGCTTTCCGGCAGGGGTTTATAATTCACCCCTCCACTTT.

The chain is built from TRBV7-2 and TRBJ1-1; no firm D call. The CDR3 contains 11 residues. Trimming stripped 5 bases from V and 1 base from J, with 2 bases between. CDR1 is SGHTA and CDR2 is FQGNSA in the germline V gene. The DNA for the CDR3 is TGTGCCAGCAGCGGGAACACTGAAGCTTTCTTT. This codes for CASSGNTEAFF.

The chain carries TRBV15 and TRBJ1-1; TRBD1 might be the D (5 bases). Trimming removed 0 bases from V and 10 bases from J, with 12 bases in between. The CDR3 has 13 amino acids. From germline, CDR1 is LNHNV and CDR2 YYDKDF (reference sequence). The CDR3 nucleotides read TGTGCCACCAGCAGAGACCCAAGGGGCGGAGCTTTCTTT. Protein: CATSRDPRGGAFF.

The V gene is TRBV5-8, the J gene TRBJ1-4; D may be TRBD1 (6 bases). The CDR3 is 14 amino acids. With 7 bases removed from V and 8 bases from J, the gap between germline ends came to 18 bases. The germline V gene has CDR1 SGHTS and CDR2 YDEGEE. CDR3 sequence (DNA): TGTGCCAGCCCCGGGCAGGGGTTACGGGAAAAACTGTTTTTT. Translating gives CASPGQGLREKLFF.